Listed below are T cell receptor beta chains from one sample, sequenced in a study of blood T cell repertoires in COVID-19. Data came from immunoSEQ multiplex PCR; TCRdb stores just in-frame clones and leaves some out. The sample includes 350,000 to 450,000 clones, around 89% of them seen just once. The material sequenced was PBMCs or T cells enriched from blood (not recorded which). The receptors were gathered from a man aged 30 to 39 who had recovered from COVID-19. Each CDR3 is given without its conserved first and last residue.

V	J	CDR3
TRBV19	TRBJ1-5	ASSGTARAGQPQH
TRBV4-1	TRBJ2-3	ASSSRAGRDSINTQY
TRBV13	TRBJ2-7	ASRLAGSYEQY
TRBV30	TRBJ1-3	AWRGEGSSGNTIY
TRBV10-3	TRBJ1-1	AISEVNMNTEAF
TRBV5-8	TRBJ2-1	ASTGTSGSWSSYNEQF
TRBV18	TRBJ2-3	ASSPRKEGGTDTQY
TRBV18	TRBJ2-5	ASSPLLAAQETQY
TRBV2	TRBJ1-2	ASLTSTGRAGYT
TRBV29-1	TRBJ1-1	SVDRGNTEAF
TRBV10-3	TRBJ2-3	AISDGLAGRTDTQY
TRBV4-1	TRBJ1-5	ASSHRFRWGDQPQH
TRBV19	TRBJ1-6	ASSIRLLGNSPLH
TRBV12-3/TRBV12-4	TRBJ2-4	ASSATGNIQY
TRBV19	TRBJ2-2	ASTSAGVGELF
TRBV30	TRBJ1-1	AWWSRVLNTEAF
TRBV28	TRBJ1-4	ASSPKQELNEKLF
TRBV27	TRBJ2-7	ASSFGDRVDEQY